The next 16 T cell receptor beta chains were all read from a single sample in a study of blood T cell repertoires in COVID-19. Sequencing used immunoSEQ multiplex PCR; TCRdb keeps in-frame clones, though not all of them. This sample has approximately 500,000 clones; approximately 85% occur once, and the top ten carry about 3%. Sample: peripheral blood. The receptor set was obtained from a human donor in a cohort sampled during active COVID-19.

The chain recombines TRBV5-5 with TRBJ1-4; unclear D gene. CDR3 length equals 14 residues. With 0 bases removed from V and 7 bases from J, the gap between germline ends came to 10 bases. Germline V gives CDR1 SGHKS, CDR2 YYEKEE (reference sequence). The CDR3 DNA is TGTGCCAGCAGCTTGGACGGGGTTGGTGAAAAACTGTTTTTT. Protein product: CASSLDGVGEKLFF. Using reference TRBV5-5 and TRBJ1-4 for the parts outside the CDR3, the full variable domain is DAGVTQSPTHLIKTRGQQVTLRCSPISGHKSVSWYQQVLGQGPQFIFQYYEKEERGRGNFPDRFSARQFPNYSSELNVNALLLGDSALYLCASSLDGVGEKLFFGSGTQLSVL.

The chain links TRBV29-1 to TRBJ2-5; D might be TRBD1 (6 bases). Trimming took 8 bases from V and 2 from J, leaving 9 bases between them. Germline V gene sequence: CDR1 SQVTM, CDR2 ANQGSEA. The CDR3 is 11 residues long. CDR3: CSLGQQETQYF. Written as DNA, the CDR3 is TGCAGCCTTGGACAGCAAGAGACCCAGTACTTC.

V usage is TRBV9 and J usage is TRBJ2-1, with unresolved D. This CDR3 is 17 amino acids long. CDR1 and CDR2 (germline): SGDLS, YYNGEE. The ends were cut back, 0 bases at V and 4 bases at J, with 17 bases in the middle. The chain's CDR3 is CASSVAVERDLYNEQFF. The DNA for the CDR3 is TGTGCCAGCAGCGTAGCTGTGGAGCGAGATTTATACAATGAGCAGTTCTTC.

The gene calls are TRBV10-2 and TRBJ1-1; D is ambiguous. V dropped 2 bases and J dropped 2 bases, with 9 bases sitting between them. CDR3 length: 14 amino acids. CDR1 is WSHSY, CDR2 SAAADI, per germline. CDR3 sequence: CASSERGINTEAFF. Written as DNA, the CDR3 is TGCGCCAGCAGTGAGCGGGGAATAAACACTGAAGCTTTCTTT.

This chain uses TRBV30 with TRBJ1-5; no clear D. This CDR3 has 14 amino acids. Trimming cost V 4 bases and J 1 base, with 11 bases left between them. Germline assignment: CDR1 GTSNPN and CDR2 SVGIG (reference sequence). The CDR3 bases are TGTGCCTGGAATAAAGGCGGGAGCAATCAGCCCCAGCATTTT. Translated, it gives CAWNKGGSNQPQHF.

The CDR3 DNA reads as TGCGCCAGCTTTCGGACAGGGGGCAATCAGCCCCAGCATTTT. Protein sequence: CASFRTGGNQPQHF. The V and J genes are TRBV10-2 and TRBJ1-5; 9 bases line up with TRBD1. V was clipped by 8 bases and J by 2 bases; unmatched bases: 4. Germline-derived CDR1 and CDR2 are WSHSY and SAAADI. The CDR3 extends over 14 amino acids.

The chain combines TRBV6-2 or TRBV6-3 with TRBJ2-4; 11 bases are shared with TRBD2. V lost 5 bases and J lost 0; bases outside the gene matches: 6. The germline V gene has CDR1 MNHEY and CDR2 SVGEGT. The CDR3 sequence is 17 residues long. The CDR3 sequence: CASSRGLAEVAKNIQYF. CDR3 sequence (DNA): TGTGCCAGCAGTAGGGGACTAGCGGAGGTAGCCAAAAACATTCAGTACTTC.

V and J are TRBV19 and TRBJ1-2; D is unclear. Germline V gives CDR1 LNHDA, CDR2 SQIVND (reference sequence). The CDR3 is 17 residues long. V gave up 5 bases and J gave up 0 bases, with 19 bases separating them. The DNA of the CDR3 is TGTGCCAGTAGTTCCTCCCCGCGGGAAATTTCTAACTATGGCTACACCTTC. Translation gives CASSSSPREISNYGYTF.

V is TRBV5-4 and J is TRBJ2-1, with D possibly TRBD2 on 5 matching bases. Germline values: CDR1 SGHNT, CDR2 YYREEE (reference sequence). The CDR3 sequence is 17 residues long. The V end was cut by 1 base, the J end by 0 bases, with 14 bases between. The CDR3 is CASSLHRLGSSYNEQFF. CDR3 in DNA: TGTGCCAGCAGCTTGCATCGTCTGGGGAGCTCCTACAATGAGCAGTTCTTC.

This chain links TRBV6-5 with TRBJ1-4; 10 bases fit TRBD1. Looked up from germline, CDR1 is MNHEY and CDR2 is SVGAGI. Unmatched junction bases numbered 6, after V lost 5 bases and J lost 6 bases. The length of the CDR3 is 15 residues. CDR3 DNA: TGTGCCAGCAGTCGACCGGGACAGGGGTATGAAAAACTGTTTTTT. Translating gives CASSRPGQGYEKLFF.

J is TRBJ1-4 and V is TRBV15; 9 nucleotides line up with TRBD1. Losses at the gene ends were 9 bases for V and 3 bases for J; bases not matched to a gene: 5. Per germline, CDR1 LNHNV and CDR2 YYDKDF (reference sequence). The CDR3 extends over 14 amino acids. CDR3 loop: CATDTGGSNEKLFF. The CDR3 coding sequence is TGTGCCACTGATACAGGGGGCTCTAATGAAAAACTGTTTTTT.

The V gene is TRBV6-5, the J gene TRBJ2-7, with 7 bases matching TRBD1. Germline CDR1 is MNHEY and CDR2 is SVGAGI. V dropped 6 bases and J dropped 0; count of bases not matched to a gene: 5. The CDR3 covers 14 residues. CDR3 nucleotides: TGTGCCAGCAGCCCGACAGGGAGCTCCTACGAGCAGTACTTC. This sequence encodes CASSPTGSSYEQYF.

This clone was picked up one time. DNA for the CDR3: TGTGCCAGCAGCTACAGGGGGGCTGAAAAACTGTTTTTT. It specifies CASSYRGAEKLFF. The V call is TRBV3-1 (or the pseudogene TRBV3-2), the J call TRBJ1-4; 8 bases line up with TRBD1. The CDR3 contains 13 residues. V lost 5 bases, J lost 7 bases, and 3 bases stayed unmatched. Germline loops: CDR1 LGHDT, CDR2 YNNKEL (reference sequence).

The chain is built from TRBV9 and TRBJ1-1, with D tentatively TRBD1 (6 bases). This CDR3 is 16 amino acids long. V was cut by 6 bases and J by 2 bases, with 20 bases left in between. Germline values: CDR1 SGDLS, CDR2 YYNGEE. As DNA, the CDR3 is TGTGCCAGCAACTCCTCCAGGGAAGGGGGTAACACTGAAGCTTTCTTT. Translated, it gives CASNSSREGGNTEAFF. Drawing the rest from reference TRBV9 and TRBJ1-1, the complete variable domain is DSGVTQTPKHLITATGQRVTLRCSPRSGDLSVYWYQQSLDQGLQFLIQYYNGEERAKGNILERFSAQQFPDLHSELNLSSLELGDSALYFCASNSSREGGNTEAFFGQGTRLTVV.

Here the CDR3 DNA reads TGTGCCAGCAGCTTAGGCCTAGCGATAAGCTCCTACGAGCAGTACTTC. This translates into CASSLGLAISSYEQYF. V and J are TRBV7-2 and TRBJ2-7; D is perhaps TRBD2 (6 bases). Trimming cost V 1 base and J 0 bases, with 13 bases left between them. The CDR3 is 16 amino acids. Germline V gives CDR1 SGHTA, CDR2 FQGNSA.

The rearrangement uses TRBV11-2 and TRBJ2-2, with TRBD1 matching 7 bases. V was pared by 2 bases and J by 3 bases, with 3 bases of the junction left unmatched. CDR1 and CDR2 (germline): SGHAT, FQNNGV. The CDR3 is made up of 15 amino acids. CDR3 residues: CASSLRGLYTGELFF. Written as DNA, the CDR3 is TGTGCCAGCAGCTTAAGGGGGCTGTACACCGGGGAGCTGTTTTTT.